Included here is one T cell receptor (beta chain) sequence, with context. This CDR3 spans 16 amino acids. The V and J ends lost 0 bases and 8 bases respectively, with 17 bases between them. Germline V gene lookup returns CDR1 WNHNN and CDR2 SYGVQD (reference sequence). The entry originates in a study of control samples from healthy donors and cancer patients. Using immunoSEQ multiplex PCR, the repertoire was profiled, and TCRdb retains in-frame clones only, with some absent. The data contain tens of thousands of clones, 90% to 95% of them singletons. The sequence was obtained from a man aged 45-65 years in good health. Sequenced: blood. The rearrangement links TRBV10-1 to TRBJ2-1; D is tentatively TRBD1 or TRBD2 (6 bases each). Here the CDR3 reads CASSESTRGQGYEQFF. CDR3 DNA sequence: TGCGCCAGCAGTGAGTCGACTCGGGGGCAAGGGTATGAGCAGTTCTTC.